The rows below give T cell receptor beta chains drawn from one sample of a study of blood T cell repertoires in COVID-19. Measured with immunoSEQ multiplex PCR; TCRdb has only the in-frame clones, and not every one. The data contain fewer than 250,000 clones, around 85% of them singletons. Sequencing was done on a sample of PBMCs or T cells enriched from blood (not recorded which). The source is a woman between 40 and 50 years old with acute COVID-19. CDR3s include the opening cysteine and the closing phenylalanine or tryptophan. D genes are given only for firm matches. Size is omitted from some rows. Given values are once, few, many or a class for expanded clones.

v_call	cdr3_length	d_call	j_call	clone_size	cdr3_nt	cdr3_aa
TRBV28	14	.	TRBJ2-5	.	TGTGCCAGCAGTTCCCGGGACACCAGGGAGACCCAGTACTTC	CASSSRDTRETQYF
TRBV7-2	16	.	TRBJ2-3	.	TGTGCCAGCACCGAAAATCCAGGGGTTAGCACAGATACGCAGTATTTT	CASTENPGVSTDTQYF
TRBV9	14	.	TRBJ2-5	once	TGTGCCAGCAGCGCCCGACTAGAGTTAGAGACCCAGTACTTC	CASSARLELETQYF
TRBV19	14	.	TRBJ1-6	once	TGTGCCAGTAGTATCGGACTCGGCTATTCACCCCTCCACTTT	CASSIGLGYSPLHF
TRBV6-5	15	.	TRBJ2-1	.	TGTGCCAGCAGCGAGGCTAGCGCCTCCTACAATGAGCAGTTCTTC	CASSEASASYNEQFF
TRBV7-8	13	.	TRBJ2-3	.	TGTGCCAGCAGCTCAGAGACTGGAGATACGCAGTATTTT	CASSSETGDTQYF
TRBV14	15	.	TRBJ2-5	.	TGTGCCAGCAGCCAAGGACAGACTGGCGGAGAGACCCAGTACTTC	CASSQGQTGGETQYF
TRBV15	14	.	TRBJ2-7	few	TGTGCCACCAGCAGAGATAGGGGTGGTCACGAGCAGTACTTC	CATSRDRGGHEQYF
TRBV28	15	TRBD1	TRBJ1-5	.	TGTGCCAGCAGCAGGACAGGGGAGGGCAATCAGCCCCAGCATTTT	CASSRTGEGNQPQHF
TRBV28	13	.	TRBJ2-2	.	TGTGCCAGCTTGGGCTCGAACACCGGGGAGCTGTTTTTT	CASLGSNTGELFF
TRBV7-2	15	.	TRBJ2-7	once	TGTGCCAGCAACGAATATTTGAGGGCAGGAGGAGAGCAGTACTTC	CASNEYLRAGGEQYF
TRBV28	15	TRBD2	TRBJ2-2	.	TGTGCCAGCAGCGATACTAGCGGGAGAACCGGGGAGCTGTTTTTT	CASSDTSGRTGELFF
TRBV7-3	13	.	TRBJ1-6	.	TGTGCCAGCAGCTTAACCCCGAATTCACCCCTCCACTTT	CASSLTPNSPLHF
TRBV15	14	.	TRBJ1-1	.	TGTGCCACCAGCAAGGGACACCCTCGGACTGAAGCTTTCTTT	CATSKGHPRTEAFF
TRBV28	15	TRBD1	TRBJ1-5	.	TGTGCCAGCAGTTTATTAGGGACAGAGGGTCAGCCCCAGCATTTT	CASSLLGTEGQPQHF
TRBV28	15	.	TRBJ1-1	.	TGTGCCAGCAGTTCCGGGACACTTGGTGACACTGAAGCTTTCTTT	CASSSGTLGDTEAFF
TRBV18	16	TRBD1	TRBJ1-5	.	TGTGCCAGCTCGCTTACCGGGACAGCTAACAATCAGCCCCAGCATTTT	CASSLTGTANNQPQHF
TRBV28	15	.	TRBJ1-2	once	TGTGCCAGCAGTTCGTCGGGGTCCGCCAAAACTGGCTACACCTTC	CASSSSGSAKTGYTF
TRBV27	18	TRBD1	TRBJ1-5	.	TGTGCCAGCAGCCCGAGGACAGGGGGCAGGTCTAGCAATCAGCCCCAGCATTTT	CASSPRTGGRSSNQPQHF
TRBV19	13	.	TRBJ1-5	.	TGTGCCAGTAGGACATCTTTAGTTCAGCCCCAGCATTTT	CASRTSLVQPQHF
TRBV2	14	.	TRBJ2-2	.	TGTGCCAGCAGGATCGAGGGAGTGGCCGGGGAGCTGTTTTTT	CASRIEGVAGELFF
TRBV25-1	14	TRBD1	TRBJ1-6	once	TGTGCCAGCAGCAGACAGGGTATGGTTTCACCCCTCCACTTT	CASSRQGMVSPLHF
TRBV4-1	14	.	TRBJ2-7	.	TGCGCCAGCAGCCAATCCAGGGTGTCGTACGAGCAGTACTTC	CASSQSRVSYEQYF
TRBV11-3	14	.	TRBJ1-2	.	TGTGCCAGCAGTTGGGACACAACTAACTATGGCTACACCTTC	CASSWDTTNYGYTF
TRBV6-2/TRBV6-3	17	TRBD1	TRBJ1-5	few	TGTGCCAGCAGCCCTAGACAGGGTGGGCTTAGCAATCAGCCCCAGCATTTT	CASSPRQGGLSNQPQHF
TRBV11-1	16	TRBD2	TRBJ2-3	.	TGTGCCAGCAGCGTGGGGACTAGCGGGCACACAGATACGCAGTATTTT	CASSVGTSGHTDTQYF
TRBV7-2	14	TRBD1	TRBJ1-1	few	TGTGCCAGCAAAAAGGGGGCGATAGAAACTGAAGCTTTCTTT	CASKKGAIETEAFF
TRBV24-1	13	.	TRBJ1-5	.	TGTGCCACCAGCAGTGCCAACGGGCAGCCCCAGCATTTT	CATSSANGQPQHF